This T cell receptor (beta chain) was captured by sequencing in a study of regulatory T cells in long-lasting Graves disease. Study-level results: Patients with persistent disease shared 2,500 to 3,500 public clonotypes, outpacing the approximately 920 shared by new patients. Patients with persistent disease showed a bias toward TRBV28, TRBJ1-2 and TRBJ2-5.

Arm-PCR with iRepertoire HTBI primers amplified the CDR3 regions for these TCR beta libraries. MiXCR, run by TCRdb on the multiplex PCR reads, gives a single entry per CDR3 protein. The sample records about half a million distinct CDR3 sequences, approximately 23% being singletons. V was pared by 8 bases and J by 4 bases, with 11 bases between. The CDR3 covers 12 residues. This clonotype was seen many times. No antigen is known for it. As for time point: persistent/refractory GD, antithyroid drugs over 5 years with positive TRAb. Making the TCR library involved RNA that had been extracted from PBMCs. The V gene is TRBV12-3 or TRBV12-4, the J gene TRBJ2-5; D is ambiguous. Here the sequenced sample was peripheral blood mononuclear cells (PBMCs), taken when the disease was refractory, from a patient treated with antithyroid drugs. This receptor was obtained from a female donor with Graves disease. The CDR3 DNA is TGTGCCAGCTCCTTCGGCGGAGAGACCCAGTACTTC. Translating gives CASSFGGETQYF.